This T cell receptor beta chain was retrieved from a study of T cell clonotyping in hematopoietic cell transplantation. Recipient blood drawn about 28 days pretransplant and days 30, 100, 180 after. The assay was immunoSEQ multiplex PCR, and TCRdb's table has in-frame clones only and misses some. Among under 7,500 clones listed, roughly 91% were seen once. Germline values: CDR1 SQVTM, CDR2 ANQGSEA. The trim removed 6 bases at V and 3 bases at J, leaving 11 bases unmatched. The CDR3 covers 15 residues. The sample was peripheral blood mononuclear cells, taken 100 days after allogeneic stem cell transplant. The rearrangement joins TRBV29-1 to TRBJ2-3; TRBD2 matches 8 bases. The TCR originated in a female patient aged 50-59 years who had an allogeneic stem cell transplant from a related donor, so the T cells may come from the graft donor. Some clones in this sample may be carry-over from other donors' samples. The CDR3 DNA follows: TGCAGCGTCAGCGGGGGCCAAAGGAGGACAGATACGCAGTATTTT. Translated, it gives CSVSGGQRRTDTQYF.